These 25 T cell receptor beta chains were all obtained from the same sample, sequenced in a study of shared clonotypes between healthy human individuals. Data came from immunoSEQ multiplex PCR; TCRdb stores just in-frame clones and leaves some out. The profile shows roughly 300,000 clones, over 75% of them singletons. Sequencing was carried out using memory CD8+ T cells sorted from blood. The subset: CD45RO+ cells pooled with CCR7-negative TemRA cells. These receptor sequences come from a man younger than 35 in good health.

This rearrangement joins TRBV7-2 to TRBJ2-7; the match to TRBD1 covers 9 bases. Germline CDR1 reads SGHTA; CDR2 reads FQGNSA. Trimming cost V 3 bases and J 2 bases; bases outside gene matches: 11. CDR3 size: 17 residues. CDR3: CASSLSLTGGHTYEQYF. The CDR3 region has the DNA TGTGCCAGCAGCTTGTCCCTCACAGGGGGCCACACCTACGAGCAGTACTTC. The complete variable domain, with remaining parts taken from reference TRBV7-2 and TRBJ2-7, reads GAGVSQSPSNKVTEKGKDVELRCDPISGHTALYWYRQSLGQGLEFLIYFQGNSAPDKSGLPSDRFSAERTGGSVSTLTIQRTQQEDSAVYLCASSLSLTGGHTYEQYFGPGTRLTVT.

This clone was found once. Written as DNA, the CDR3 is TGTGCCAGCAGCTTAGAACCCCCTAGGGTCACAGATACGCAGTATTTT. Translated, it gives CASSLEPPRVTDTQYF. The rearrangement joins TRBV13 to TRBJ2-3; D gene unclear. Germline V CDR1 and CDR2: PRHDT, FYEKMQ (reference sequence). Trimming shortened V by 1 base and J by 2 bases, and 13 bases separated the two germline ends. The CDR3 has 16 residues.

The chain combines TRBV30 with TRBJ2-1; 7 positions match TRBD2. CDR1 is GTSNPN, CDR2 SVGIG, per germline (reference sequence). This CDR3 is 17 amino acids long. Trimming at V came to 4 bases and at J to 7 bases, leaving 19 bases not matched to a gene. For the CDR3, the DNA is TGTGCCTGGACCCCAGACCTCGGGGGGAATACTAGGAATGAGCAGTTCTTC. This translates into CAWTPDLGGNTRNEQFF.

The chain combines TRBV19 with TRBJ1-2; D might be TRBD1 (5 bases). Trimming pared 4 bases from V and 3 bases from J, leaving 15 bases between. The length of the CDR3 is 15 residues. The germline V gene has CDR1 LNHDA and CDR2 SQIVND (reference sequence). DNA of the CDR3: TGTGCCAGTAGTAAGGCAGGGCGTATTGACTATGGCTACACCTTC. Protein: CASSKAGRIDYGYTF.

This chain uses TRBV7-9 with TRBJ2-1; 8 bases are shared with TRBD2. Germline assignment: CDR1 SEHNR and CDR2 FQNEAQ (reference sequence). With V trimmed by 5 bases and J by 10 bases, 13 bases remained unmatched. The CDR3 sequence is 15 residues long. The DNA of the CDR3 is TGTGCCAGCAGCCCACCAGCAAGCGGGAGTAGGGAGCAGTTCTTC. Amino acid sequence: CASSPPASGSREQFF.

The CDR3 sequence is CASSSGDSTKETQYF. The DNA for the CDR3 is TGTGCCAGCAGCTCTGGGGACAGCACTAAAGAGACCCAGTACTTC. This sequence joins TRBV7-9 and TRBJ2-5; 7 nucleotides align to TRBD1. Trimming at V came to 4 bases and at J to 3 bases, leaving 8 bases not matched to a gene. In germline, CDR1 is SEHNR, CDR2 FQNEAQ (reference sequence). The CDR3 is made up of 15 amino acids.

The V call is TRBV10-3, the J call TRBJ1-2; no definite D call. The germline CDR1 and CDR2 sequences are ENHRY and SYGVKD. The length of the CDR3 is 12 residues. Trimming stripped 2 bases from V and 4 bases from J, with 5 bases between. The CDR3 sequence: CAISEIAYGYTF. The CDR3 DNA reads as TGTGCCATCAGTGAGATAGCCTATGGCTACACCTTC.

This clone was seen more than once but under ten times. The J gene is TRBJ1-6, the V gene TRBV4-3, with unresolved D. The CDR3 contains 13 residues. V lost 0 bases and J 6 bases, leaving 3 bases between the germline ends. Germline V gene data show CDR1 as LGHNA and CDR2 as YSLEER. CDR3 loop: CASSQDGNSPLHF. The CDR3 DNA follows: TGCGCCAGCAGCCAAGATGGTAATTCACCCCTCCACTTT.

The chain uses TRBV27 and TRBJ2-1; D might be TRBD2 (5 bases). The V gene lost 5 bases and the J gene lost 10 bases, with 9 bases spanning the gap. Per germline, CDR1 MNHEY and CDR2 SMNVEV (reference sequence). There are 11 residues in the CDR3. In DNA, the CDR3 is TGTGCCAGCAGTCCCGGGGAGGAGCAGTTCTTC. Protein: CASSPGEEQFF.

The rearrangement uses TRBV6-6 and TRBJ2-3; D not resolved. Germline CDR1 reads MNHNY; CDR2 reads SVGAGI (reference sequence). Deletions cut 4 bases from V and 6 bases from J, with 8 bases between. The CDR3 length is 12 residues. The CDR3 DNA reads as TGTGCCAGCAGTTTGGTCAGGGATACGCAGTATTTT. Translated: CASSLVRDTQYF.

This sequence joins TRBV9 and TRBJ2-5; D is possibly TRBD2 (5 bases). This CDR3 spans 14 amino acids. With 0 bases removed from V and 4 bases from J, the gap between germline ends came to 10 bases. Germline CDR1 and CDR2: SGDLS and YYNGEE. CDR3 region: CASSVGGWGETQYF. The CDR3, as DNA: TGTGCCAGCAGCGTAGGAGGGTGGGGAGAGACCCAGTACTTC.

This clone showed up just a few times. This specimen includes other DNA sequences encoding the same CDR3. V is TRBV5-6 and J is TRBJ1-2, with D tentatively TRBD1 (6 bases). Germline V lookup: CDR1 SGHDT, CDR2 YYEEEE. The germline V and J ends were trimmed by 0 bases and 4 bases, with 7 bases remaining between them. This CDR3 is 13 amino acids long. This chain's CDR3 is CASSLGTAYGYTF. The CDR3 region has the DNA TGTGCCAGCAGCTTGGGGACAGCCTATGGCTACACCTTC.

V usage is TRBV2 and J usage is TRBJ2-7; D gene unclear. V lost 1 base to trimming and J lost 1 base, with 8 bases between them. Germline CDR1 SNHLY, CDR2 FYNNEI. CDR3 length: 14 residues. This CDR3 reads CASSEGQASYEQYF. CDR3 nucleotides: TGTGCCAGCAGTGAAGGTCAGGCTTCCTACGAGCAGTACTTC.

The chain recombines TRBV6-6 with TRBJ1-2; 8 bases are a match to TRBD1. This CDR3 has 15 residues. The germline V gene encodes CDR1 MNHNY and CDR2 SVGAGI (reference sequence). V shed 2 bases and J 6 bases; nucleotides not matched to a gene: 8. The CDR3: CASSYPGTGRDGYTF. Written as DNA, the CDR3 is TGTGCCAGCAGTTACCCCGGGACAGGTAGAGATGGCTACACCTTC.

The chain uses TRBV9 and TRBJ2-1; TRBD2 agrees at 8 bases. Trimming removed 0 bases from V and 8 bases from J; junction bases left unmatched: 10. Germline assignment: CDR1 SGDLS and CDR2 YYNGEE. CDR3 length equals 16 residues. CDR3 residues: CASSVEGLAIVDEQFF. CDR3 nucleotide sequence: TGTGCCAGCAGCGTAGAAGGACTAGCTATTGTCGATGAGCAGTTCTTC.

By share, this clone counts as medium-sized. The sample has other DNA sequences that encode this CDR3 too. The genes are TRBV4-2 and TRBJ2-7; D gene unclear. The germline V and J ends were trimmed by 4 bases and 4 bases, with 8 bases remaining between them. Germline V CDR1 and CDR2: LGHNA, YNFKEQ. This CDR3 contains 12 residues. CDR3 loop: CASSPGGYEQYF. The CDR3, as DNA: TGTGCCAGCAGCCCCGGTGGGTACGAGCAGTACTTC.

V is TRBV9 and J is TRBJ2-2; D is ambiguous. The CDR3 covers 17 residues. Trimming stripped 2 bases from V and 0 bases from J, with 14 bases between. The germline gives CDR1 SGDLS, CDR2 YYNGEE. The CDR3 loop reads CASSVSSISPNTGELFF. The CDR3 bases are TGTGCCAGCAGCGTTAGTAGCATAAGTCCGAACACCGGGGAGCTGTTTTTT.

The chain links TRBV15 to TRBJ1-3; D is perhaps TRBD1 (5 bases). The CDR3 is 16 residues long. Trimming removed 5 bases from V and 4 bases from J, with 18 bases in between. From germline, CDR1 is LNHNV and CDR2 YYDKDF (reference sequence). Here the CDR3 reads CATSLGTEGQGNTIYF. DNA of the CDR3: TGTGCCACCAGCCTCGGGACTGAGGGTCAAGGAAACACCATATATTTT.

This clone has only one observation. The chain links TRBV5-1 to TRBJ1-3; no clear D. The CDR3 length is 13 residues. Germline V gene lookup returns CDR1 SGHRS and CDR2 YFSETQ. The ends were cut back, 0 bases at V and 7 bases at J, with 8 bases in the middle. CDR3 loop: CASSLGPGNTIYF. In nucleotides, the CDR3 is TGCGCCAGCAGCTTGGGACCCGGGAACACCATATATTTT. Together with reference TRBV5-1 and TRBJ1-3, the CDR3 gives the full variable domain: KAGVTQTPRYLIKTRGQQVTLSCSPISGHRSVSWYQQTPGQGLQFLFEYFSETQRNKGNFPGRFSGRQFSNSRSEMNVSTLELGDSALYLCASSLGPGNTIYFGEGSWLTVV.

V and J are TRBV9 and TRBJ1-2, with TRBD1 as a possible D gene (5 bases). This CDR3 region has 13 residues. Trimming took off 3 bases at V and 4 bases at J, with 10 bases between the two ends. CDR1 is SGDLS and CDR2 is YYNGEE in the germline V gene. CDR3 amino acids: CASSAGVSYGYTF. CDR3 nucleotides: TGTGCCAGCAGCGCGGGGGTAAGCTATGGCTACACCTTC.

The V and J genes are TRBV10-2 and TRBJ2-3, with D perhaps TRBD2 (6 bases). This CDR3 is built from 16 residues. Per germline, CDR1 WSHSY and CDR2 SAAADI. Between the trimmed V and J ends, which lost 2 bases and 2 bases, there was a span of 14 bases. The CDR3 region has the DNA TGCGCCAGCAGTGAGGAGGGACTTCCTTCCACAGATACGCAGTATTTT. It yields the protein CASSEEGLPSTDTQYF.

V usage is TRBV13 and J usage is TRBJ2-7; D is possibly TRBD2 (7 bases). CDR1 and CDR2 from the germline V gene are PRHDT and FYEKMQ (reference sequence). V shed 8 bases and J shed 2 bases, with 13 bases lying between them. The CDR3 runs to 13 residues. DNA for the CDR3: TGTGCCAGCGCCTCGGGGGGCGCCTACGAGCAGTACTTC. Its protein is CASASGGAYEQYF.

The V and J genes are TRBV4-1 and TRBJ1-5; no reliable D call. Trimming took 4 bases from V and 4 from J, leaving 14 bases between them. The CDR3 loop spans 15 amino acids. Germline assignment: CDR1 MGHRA and CDR2 YSYEKL. DNA of the CDR3: TGCGCCAGCAGCCCTGTTTGGGTTTGGAATCAGCCCCAGCATTTT. Protein sequence: CASSPVWVWNQPQHF.

The V call is TRBV27, the J call TRBJ2-7; 10 bases map to TRBD1. The CDR3 consists of 15 residues. Germline assignment: CDR1 MNHEY and CDR2 SMNVEV (reference sequence). V shed 10 bases and J 0 bases; nucleotides not matched to a gene: 9. This CDR3 reads CAIRGGQGPSYEQYF. The DNA of the CDR3 is TGTGCCATCCGCGGGGGACAGGGGCCCTCCTACGAGCAGTACTTC.

The rearrangement joins TRBV7-8 to TRBJ1-5; D gene ambiguous. This CDR3 is 15 amino acids long. The V gene lost 3 bases and the J gene lost 6 bases, with 15 bases spanning the gap. The V gene's germline CDR1 is SGHVS and CDR2 FQNEAQ. The CDR3 reads CASSLAPFVGQPQHF. CDR3 DNA: TGTGCCAGCAGCTTGGCCCCCTTCGTAGGTCAGCCCCAGCATTTT.